This T cell receptor beta chain was recorded in a study of response to subunit inactivated influenza vaccine. The V gene lost 7 bases and the J gene lost 5 bases, with 17 bases spanning the gap. The CDR3 length is 13 residues. The V gene's germline CDR1 is SQVTM and CDR2 ANQGSEA. In TCRdb, the RT-PCR reads were re-called with MiXCR into one record per CDR3 protein. The sample lists around 600,000 distinct CDR3 sequences, over 9% seen once, with around 10% in the top ten. The data also belong to a second study, concerning T cells expressing NK-cell markers. That paper states: TCR beta cDNA was generated via 5'RACE template switching incorporating UMIs. The study drew TCR beta repertoires from sorted CD3+CD56+NKG2C+, CD3+CD56+NKG2C- and CD3+CD56-NKG2C+ T cells. The authors restricted sorting to alpha-beta TCR T cells with an anti-gamma-delta TCR antibody in several experiments. In a handful of donors, dominant CD3+CD56+NKG2C+ clones formed about 1.0-7.5% of CD8+ cells. Several of the donors also had these clonotypes leading their CD3+CD56-NKG2C+ fraction.

Sequenced material: PBMCs from blood, taken on the day of vaccination. The chain joins TRBV29-1 to TRBJ1-1; D not certain. The receptor was derived from a man in his fifties or sixties who received an inactivated influenza vaccine. For the CDR3, the DNA is TGCAGCGACGCCAGGACGTTGGTGACTGAAGCTTTCTTT. This translates into CSDARTLVTEAFF.